This T cell receptor beta chain was retrieved from a study of beta chain features in type 1 diabetes. The whole isolated RNA underwent reverse transcription, so sequencing captured expressed TCRB transcripts. Sequencing was performed with immunoSEQ multiplex PCR; in TCRdb, only in-frame clones are kept and a portion is missing. Altogether 250,000 to 350,000 clones are present, 15% being singletons, with the ten largest covering roughly 0.015%. Germline V lookup: CDR1 MDHEN, CDR2 SYDVKM. Trimming cost V 11 bases and J 13 bases, with 9 bases left between them. The CDR3 consists of 9 residues. Study-wide points: A closer apparent resemblance between naive, central memory and Treg TCRB repertoires was seen in patients than in healthy donors. TCRB CDR3 length was moderately but significantly reduced in all four CD4+ subsets of Type 1 diabetes patients.

Researchers reported sorting CD4+ naive, central memory, regulatory and stem cell-like memory cells via CD45RO/CCR7/CD25/CD127/CD95/CD27. As regards this clone: What it binds is unknown.

What was sequenced was naive CD4+ T cells from blood. The TCR originated in a man younger than 30 with type 1 diabetes. The chain has TRBV28 and TRBJ2-6, with D unresolved. The CDR3 DNA follows: TGTGCCGCCGGAGTGGTCCTGACTTTC. Protein: CAAGVVLTF.